A selection of T cell receptor beta chains follows, all from one sample in a study of OX40 agonist ivuxolimab in advanced cancers. The method was immunoSEQ multiplex PCR; TCRdb's version includes in-frame clones alone and lacks a portion of them. The sample yields tens of thousands of clones, approximately 91% seen once. This specimen was CD4+ or CD8+ T cells sorted from blood, taken in a trial of the OX40 agonist ivuxolimab. The receptors stem from an adult with an advanced solid tumor such as melanoma, head and neck, liver or kidney cancer. CDR3s include the opening cysteine and the closing phenylalanine or tryptophan. D genes are given only for firm matches. Expanded clones get a size class; other rows say once, few or many, or leave the size out.

CDR3 protein	CDR3 DNA	V gene	J gene	D gene	clone size
CASIAPGTPGADTQYF	TGTGCCAGTATAGCACCAGGGACCCCCGGTGCAGATACGCAGTATTTT	TRBV27	TRBJ2-3	NA	NA
CASSYSGGDQPQHF	TGTGCCAGCAGTTACTCGGGCGGTGATCAGCCCCAGCATTTT	TRBV6-5	TRBJ1-5	NA	NA
CASSGGTSMVGEQYF	TGTGCCAGCAGTGGGGGGACTAGCATGGTTGGTGAGCAGTACTTC	TRBV2	TRBJ2-7	TRBD2	NA
CASSFREDPSYNEQFF	TGTGCCAGCAGCTTTCGGGAGGATCCCTCCTACAATGAGCAGTTCTTC	TRBV11-2	TRBJ2-1	TRBD2	NA
CASSLLAGGPDEQFF	TGTGCCAGCAGCTTGCTGGCGGGAGGGCCTGATGAGCAGTTCTTC	TRBV5-4	TRBJ2-1	TRBD2	NA
CASSITSLPTDTQYF	TGTGCCAGCAGTATAACTAGTTTACCCACAGATACGCAGTATTTT	TRBV27	TRBJ2-3	NA	NA
CASSGRTGGGYTGELFF	TGTGCCAGCAGCGGGAGGACAGGGGGAGGCTACACCGGGGAGCTGTTTTTT	TRBV11-2	TRBJ2-2	TRBD1	NA
CASSIQLDYEQYF	TGTGCCAGTAGTATACAGTTAGACTACGAGCAGTACTTC	TRBV19	TRBJ2-7	NA	NA
CASSQDRMGNQPQHF	TGCGCCAGCAGCCAAGATCGAATGGGGAATCAGCCCCAGCATTTT	TRBV4-3	TRBJ1-5	NA	NA
CASSLGRDHYEQYF	TGTGCCAGCAGTTTGGGCAGGGACCACTACGAGCAGTACTTC	TRBV28	TRBJ2-7	NA	NA
CASKGQVLYEQYF	TGTGCCAGCAAGGGACAGGTACTCTACGAGCAGTACTTC	TRBV6-5	TRBJ2-7	TRBD1	NA
CASSVWRGGNNEQFF	TGTGCCAGCAGTGTTTGGCGGGGAGGGAACAATGAGCAGTTCTTC	TRBV2	TRBJ2-1	TRBD2	NA
CASQTGQGYEQYF	TGTGCCAGCCAGACGGGACAGGGCTACGAGCAGTACTTC	TRBV6-5	TRBJ2-7	TRBD1	NA
CASSLMREGDDTQYF	TGTGCCAGCAGCCTAATGCGGGAGGGGGACGATACGCAGTATTTT	TRBV7-3	TRBJ2-3	TRBD2	NA
CASSSYLGGTETQYF	TGTGCCAGCAGCTCATACTTAGGGGGCACGGAGACCCAGTACTTC	TRBV5-5	TRBJ2-5	TRBD1	NA
CASSLQDLLHTQYF	TGTGCCAGCAGCTTACAAGACCTCCTCCATACGCAGTATTTT	TRBV5-6	TRBJ2-3	NA	NA
CASSFPTETGQSSYEQYF	TGTGCCAGCAGCTTCCCAACTGAGACGGGACAGAGCTCCTACGAGCAGTACTTC	TRBV5-4	TRBJ2-7	TRBD1	NA
CASSEAYWQQTQYF	TGTGCCAGCAGTGAAGCTTATTGGCAACAGACCCAGTACTTC	TRBV2	TRBJ2-5	NA	NA
CASSQEGGAQGQPQHF	TGTGCCAGCAGCCAAGAAGGGGGGGCTCAAGGTCAGCCCCAGCATTTT	TRBV4-2	TRBJ1-5	NA	once
CASTVGQGNTGELFF	TGTGCCAGCACGGTGGGGCAGGGCAACACCGGGGAGCTGTTTTTT	TRBV9	TRBJ2-2	NA	NA